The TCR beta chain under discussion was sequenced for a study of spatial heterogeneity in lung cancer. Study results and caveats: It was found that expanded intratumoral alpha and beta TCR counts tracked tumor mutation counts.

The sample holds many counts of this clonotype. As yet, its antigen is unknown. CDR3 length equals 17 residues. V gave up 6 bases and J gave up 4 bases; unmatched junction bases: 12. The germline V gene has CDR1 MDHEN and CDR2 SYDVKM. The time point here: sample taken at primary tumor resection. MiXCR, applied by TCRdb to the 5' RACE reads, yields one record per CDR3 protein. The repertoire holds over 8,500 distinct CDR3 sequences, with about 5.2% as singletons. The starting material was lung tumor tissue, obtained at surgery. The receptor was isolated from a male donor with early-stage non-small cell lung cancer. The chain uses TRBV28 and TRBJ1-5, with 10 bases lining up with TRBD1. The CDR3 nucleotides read TGTGCCAGCAGACCTAGGACAGGGGGGATACGGAATCAGCCCCAGCATTTT. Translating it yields CASRPRTGGIRNQPQHF.